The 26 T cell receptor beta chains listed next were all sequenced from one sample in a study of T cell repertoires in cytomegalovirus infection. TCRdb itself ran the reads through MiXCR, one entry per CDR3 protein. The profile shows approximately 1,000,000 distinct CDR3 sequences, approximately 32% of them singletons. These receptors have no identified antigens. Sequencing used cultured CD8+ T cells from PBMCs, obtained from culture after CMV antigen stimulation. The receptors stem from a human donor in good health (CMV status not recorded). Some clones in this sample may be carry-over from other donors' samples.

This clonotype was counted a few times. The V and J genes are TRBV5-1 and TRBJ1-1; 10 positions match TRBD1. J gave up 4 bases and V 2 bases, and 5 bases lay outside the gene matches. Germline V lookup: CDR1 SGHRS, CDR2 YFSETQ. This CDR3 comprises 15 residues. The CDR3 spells CASSFPGTGATEAFF. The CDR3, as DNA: TGCGCCAGCAGCTTCCCCGGGACAGGGGCCACTGAAGCTTTCTTT.

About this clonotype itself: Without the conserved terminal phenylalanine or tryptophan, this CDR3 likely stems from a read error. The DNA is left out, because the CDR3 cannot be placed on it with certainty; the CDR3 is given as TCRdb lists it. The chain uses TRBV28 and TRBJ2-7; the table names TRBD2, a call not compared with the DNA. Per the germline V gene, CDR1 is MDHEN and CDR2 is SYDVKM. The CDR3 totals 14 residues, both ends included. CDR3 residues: CASSLYPGTSPFVI.

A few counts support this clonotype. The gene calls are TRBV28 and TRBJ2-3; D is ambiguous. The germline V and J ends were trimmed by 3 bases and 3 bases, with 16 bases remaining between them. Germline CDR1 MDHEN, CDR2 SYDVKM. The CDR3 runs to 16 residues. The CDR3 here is CASSLGVRYETDTQYF. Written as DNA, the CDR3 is TGTGCCAGCAGTTTGGGCGTCAGATACGAGACAGATACGCAGTATTTT.

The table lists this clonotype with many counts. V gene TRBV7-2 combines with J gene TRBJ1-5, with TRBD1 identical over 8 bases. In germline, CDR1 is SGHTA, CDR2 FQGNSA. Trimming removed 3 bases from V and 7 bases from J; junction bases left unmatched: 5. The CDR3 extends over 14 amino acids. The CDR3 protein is CASSFDRGGQPQHF. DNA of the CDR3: TGTGCCAGCAGCTTCGACAGGGGAGGACAGCCCCAGCATTTT.

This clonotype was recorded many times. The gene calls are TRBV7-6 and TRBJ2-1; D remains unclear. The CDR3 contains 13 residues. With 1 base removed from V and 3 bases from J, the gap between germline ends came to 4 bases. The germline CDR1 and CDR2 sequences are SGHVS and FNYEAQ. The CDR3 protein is CASSLGYYNEQFF. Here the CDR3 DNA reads TGTGCCAGCAGCTTAGGTTACTACAATGAGCAGTTCTTC.

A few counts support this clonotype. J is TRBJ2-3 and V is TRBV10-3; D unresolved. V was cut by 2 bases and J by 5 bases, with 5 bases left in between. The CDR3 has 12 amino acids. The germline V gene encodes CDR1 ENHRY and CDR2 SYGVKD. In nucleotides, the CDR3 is TGTGCCATCAGTGAGCGTTTAGATACGCAGTATTTT. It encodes CAISERLDTQYF.

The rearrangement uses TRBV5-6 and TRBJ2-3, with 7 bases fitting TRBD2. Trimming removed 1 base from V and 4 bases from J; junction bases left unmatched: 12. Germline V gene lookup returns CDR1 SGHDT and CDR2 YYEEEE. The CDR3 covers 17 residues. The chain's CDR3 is CASSLFVWGGGPDTQYF. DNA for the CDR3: TGTGCCAGCAGCTTGTTTGTGTGGGGGGGAGGGCCAGATACGCAGTATTTT. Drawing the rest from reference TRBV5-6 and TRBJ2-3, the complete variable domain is DAGVTQSPTHLIKTRGQQVTLRCSPKSGHDTVSWYQQALGQGPQFIFQYYEEEERQRGNFPDRFSGHQFPNYSSELNVNALLLGDSALYLCASSLFVWGGGPDTQYFGPGTRLTVL.

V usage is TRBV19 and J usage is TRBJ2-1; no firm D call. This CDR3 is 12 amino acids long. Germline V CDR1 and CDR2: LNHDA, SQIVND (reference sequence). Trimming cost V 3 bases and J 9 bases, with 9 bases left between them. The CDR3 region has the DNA TGTGCCAGTAGTATGTGGGAATCTGAGCAGTTCTTC. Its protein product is CASSMWESEQFF.

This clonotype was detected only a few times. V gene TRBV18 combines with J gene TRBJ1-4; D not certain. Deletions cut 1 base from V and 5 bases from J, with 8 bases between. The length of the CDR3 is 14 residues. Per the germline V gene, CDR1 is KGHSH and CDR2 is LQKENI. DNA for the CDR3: TGTGCCAGCTCACCACGACATCGGAATGAAAAACTGTTTTTT. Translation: CASSPRHRNEKLFF. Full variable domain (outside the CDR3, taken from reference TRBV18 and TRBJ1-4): NAGVMQNPRHLVRRRGQEARLRCSPMKGHSHVYWYRQLPEEGLKFMVYLQKENIIDESGMPKERFSAEFPKEGPSILRIQQVVRGDSAAYFCASSPRHRNEKLFFGSGTQLSVL.

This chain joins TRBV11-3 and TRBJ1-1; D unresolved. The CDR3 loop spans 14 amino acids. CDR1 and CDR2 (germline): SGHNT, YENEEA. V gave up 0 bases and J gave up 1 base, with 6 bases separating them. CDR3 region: CASSLDHSNTEAFF. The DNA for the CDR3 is TGTGCCAGCAGCTTAGATCATTCGAACACTGAAGCTTTCTTT. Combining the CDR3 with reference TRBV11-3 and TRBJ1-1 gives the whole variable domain EAGVVQSPRYKIIEKKQPVAFWCNPISGHNTLYWYLQNLGQGPELLIRYENEEAVDDSQLPKDRFSAERLKGVDSTLKIQPAELGDSAVYLCASSLDHSNTEAFFGQGTRLTVV.

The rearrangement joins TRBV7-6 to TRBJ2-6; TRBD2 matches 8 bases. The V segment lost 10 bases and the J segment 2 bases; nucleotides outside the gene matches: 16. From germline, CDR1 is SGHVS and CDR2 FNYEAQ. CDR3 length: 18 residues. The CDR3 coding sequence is TGTGCCAACAACTTAATGGGACTAGACGTTCCTGGGGCCAACGTCCTGACTTTC. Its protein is CANNLMGLDVPGANVLTF. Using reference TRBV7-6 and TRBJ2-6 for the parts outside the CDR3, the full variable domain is GAGVSQSPRYKVTKRGQDVALRCDPISGHVSLYWYRQALGQGPEFLTYFNYEAQQDKSGLPNDRFSAERPEGSISTLTIQRTEQRDSAMYRCANNLMGLDVPGANVLTFGAGSRLTVL.

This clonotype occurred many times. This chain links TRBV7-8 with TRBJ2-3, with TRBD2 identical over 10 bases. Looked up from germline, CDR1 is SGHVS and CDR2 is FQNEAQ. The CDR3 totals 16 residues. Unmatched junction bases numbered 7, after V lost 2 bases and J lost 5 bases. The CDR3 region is CASSLLSGGAKDTQYF. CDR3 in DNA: TGTGCCAGCAGCTTACTAAGCGGGGGGGCAAAAGATACGCAGTATTTT.

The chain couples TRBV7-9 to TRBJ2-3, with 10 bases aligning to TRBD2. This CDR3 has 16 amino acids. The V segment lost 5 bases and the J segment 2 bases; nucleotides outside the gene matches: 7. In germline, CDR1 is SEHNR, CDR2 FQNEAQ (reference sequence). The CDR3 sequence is CASSLTSGEFTDTQYF. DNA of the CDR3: TGTGCCAGCAGCCTAACTAGCGGGGAGTTCACAGATACGCAGTATTTT. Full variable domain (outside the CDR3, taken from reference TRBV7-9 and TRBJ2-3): DTGVSQNPRHKITKRGQNVTFRCDPISEHNRLYWYRQTLGQGPEFLTYFQNEAQLEKSRLLSDRFSAERPKGSFSTLEIQRTEQGDSAMYLCASSLTSGEFTDTQYFGPGTRLTVL.

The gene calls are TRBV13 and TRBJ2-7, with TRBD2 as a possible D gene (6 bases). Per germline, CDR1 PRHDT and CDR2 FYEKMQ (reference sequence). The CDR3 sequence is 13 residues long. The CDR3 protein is CASSLGGRGFPDV. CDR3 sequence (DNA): TGTGCCAGCAGCTTAGGGGGTCGGGGGTTTCCGGACGTC.

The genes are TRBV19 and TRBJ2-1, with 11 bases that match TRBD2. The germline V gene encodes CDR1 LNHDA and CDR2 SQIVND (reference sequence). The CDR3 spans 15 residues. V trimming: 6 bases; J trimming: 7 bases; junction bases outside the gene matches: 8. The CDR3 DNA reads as TGTGCCAGTAGGGAACTAGCGGGGGTAGGGAATGAGCAGTTCTTC. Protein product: CASRELAGVGNEQFF.

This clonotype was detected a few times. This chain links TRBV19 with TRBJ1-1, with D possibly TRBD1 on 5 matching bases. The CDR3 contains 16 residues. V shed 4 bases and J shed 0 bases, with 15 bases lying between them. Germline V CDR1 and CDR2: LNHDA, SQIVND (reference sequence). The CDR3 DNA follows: TGTGCCAGTAGTACGAGGGGTCCGGGGATGAACACTGAAGCTTTCTTT. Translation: CASSTRGPGMNTEAFF.

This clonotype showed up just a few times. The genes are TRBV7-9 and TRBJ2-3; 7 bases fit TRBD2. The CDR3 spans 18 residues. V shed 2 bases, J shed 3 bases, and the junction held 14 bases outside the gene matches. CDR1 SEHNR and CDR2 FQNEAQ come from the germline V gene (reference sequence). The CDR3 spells CASSLPRYTGGETDTQYF. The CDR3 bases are TGTGCCAGCAGCTTACCCCGCTACACGGGGGGAGAAACAGATACGCAGTATTTT.

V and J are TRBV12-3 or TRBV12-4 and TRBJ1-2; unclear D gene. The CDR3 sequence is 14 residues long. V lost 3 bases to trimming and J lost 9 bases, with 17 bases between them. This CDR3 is CASSLVSHEHSYTF. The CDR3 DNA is TGTGCCAGCAGTTTGGTCAGCCACGAACATAGCTACACCTTC.

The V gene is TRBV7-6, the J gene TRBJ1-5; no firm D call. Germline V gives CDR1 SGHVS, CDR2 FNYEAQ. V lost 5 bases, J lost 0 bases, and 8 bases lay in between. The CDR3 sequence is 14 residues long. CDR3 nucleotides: TGTGCCAGCAGCGCTAGTGCTAGCAATCAGCCCCAGCATTTT. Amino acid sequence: CASSASASNQPQHF.

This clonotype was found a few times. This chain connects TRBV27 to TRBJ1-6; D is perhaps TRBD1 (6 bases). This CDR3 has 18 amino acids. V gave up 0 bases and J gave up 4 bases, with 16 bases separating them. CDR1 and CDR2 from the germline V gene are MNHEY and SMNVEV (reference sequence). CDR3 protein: CASSLSPPGGGYNSPLHF. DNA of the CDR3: TGTGCCAGCAGTTTATCCCCACCTGGGGGCGGGTATAATTCACCCCTCCACTTT.

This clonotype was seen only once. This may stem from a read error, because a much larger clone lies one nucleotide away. CDR3 DNA sequence: TGTGTCAGCAGCGTCCTAGCGGGGCTCCAGATTTACAATGAGCAGTTCTTC. As protein: CVSSVLAGLQIYNEQFF. The genes are TRBV7-2 and TRBJ2-1; 9 bases align to TRBD2. CDR1 and CDR2 (germline): SGHTA, FQGNSA. The CDR3 totals 17 residues. The full variable domain, rest sourced from reference TRBV7-2 and TRBJ2-1, is GAGVSQSPSNKVTEKGKDVELRCDPISGHTALYWYRQSLGQGLEFLIYFQGNSAPDKSGLPSDRFSAERTGGSVSTLTIQRTQQEDSAVYLCVSSVLAGLQIYNEQFFGPGTRLTVL.

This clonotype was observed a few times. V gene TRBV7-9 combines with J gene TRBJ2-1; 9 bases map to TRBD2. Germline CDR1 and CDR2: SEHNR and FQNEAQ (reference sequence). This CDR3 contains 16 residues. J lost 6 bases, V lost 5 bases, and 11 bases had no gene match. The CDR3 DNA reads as TGTGCCAGCAGCCTCCTCCAGGGGCGGGGGGGCAATGAGCAGTTCTTC. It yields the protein CASSLLQGRGGNEQFF.

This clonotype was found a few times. For the CDR3, the DNA is TGTGCCAGCAGTTTTACAGTGACTTCACCCCTCCACTTT. Translating it yields CASSFTVTSPLHF. The chain links TRBV12-3 or TRBV12-4 to TRBJ1-6; no reliable D call. The CDR3 has 13 residues. Trimming cost V 3 bases and J 9 bases, with 9 bases left between them.

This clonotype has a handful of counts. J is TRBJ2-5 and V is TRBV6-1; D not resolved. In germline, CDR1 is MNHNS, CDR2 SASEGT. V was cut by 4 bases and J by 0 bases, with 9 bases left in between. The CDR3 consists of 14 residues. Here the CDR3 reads CASSGLGYQETQYF. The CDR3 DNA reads TGTGCCAGCAGTGGGTTAGGGTACCAAGAGACCCAGTACTTC.

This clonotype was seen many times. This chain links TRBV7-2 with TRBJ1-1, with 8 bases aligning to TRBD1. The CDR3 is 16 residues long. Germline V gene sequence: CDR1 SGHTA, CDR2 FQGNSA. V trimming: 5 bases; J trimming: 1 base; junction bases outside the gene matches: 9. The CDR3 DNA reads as TGTGCCAGCAGCCCAGGTCCCGGGACAGGGAACACTGAAGCTTTCTTT. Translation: CASSPGPGTGNTEAFF.

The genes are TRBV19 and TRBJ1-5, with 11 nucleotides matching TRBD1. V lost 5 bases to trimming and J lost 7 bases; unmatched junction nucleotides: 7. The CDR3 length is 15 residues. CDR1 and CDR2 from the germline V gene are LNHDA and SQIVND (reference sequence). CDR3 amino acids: CASSDGQGARQPQHF. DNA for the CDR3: TGTGCCAGTAGTGACGGACAGGGGGCAAGGCAGCCCCAGCATTTT.